Listed here is a single T cell receptor (beta chain). The antigen is not known. The source of the sample is a study of shared clonotypes between healthy human individuals. Looking at the study overall: Three plates were used per donor for CD4 naive, three for CD4 memory, two for CD8 naive and one for CD8 memory.

Here immunoSEQ multiplex PCR was the method, and the copy in TCRdb shows in-frame clones only, minus some. The data show millions of clones, around 90% seen once. Study-level findings and limits: Across subsets, estimated richness was generally greater for naive than for memory populations.

The sequenced material came from naive CD4+ T cells sorted from blood. Documented subset: CD45RA+ positively selected. This clonotype originated in a man aged 18 to 30 in good health.

The CDR3 nucleotides read TGTGCCAGCAGACCCGCCGGCATGAACACTGAAGCTTTCTTT. The encoded protein is CASRPAGMNTEAFF. V and J are TRBV6-1 and TRBJ1-1; D is unresolved. The V end lost 6 bases, the J end lost 0 bases, and 11 bases lay between the germline ends. Germline lookup yields CDR1 MNHNS and CDR2 SASEGT. The CDR3 length is 14 residues.